This is a list of T cell receptor beta chains from one sample in a study of T cells after yellow fever vaccination. TCRdb itself ran the 5' RACE reads through MiXCR, one entry per CDR3 protein. This table holds hundreds of thousands of distinct CDR3 sequences, about an eighth found once. The sequencing used CD4+ T cells sorted from PBMCs, collected 15 days after the yellow fever booster vaccination. These receptor sequences come from a man between 18 and 35 years old who received the YFV17D yellow fever vaccine. Both conserved end residues are part of each CDR3. A D gene is named only where the DNA matches it firmly. The listing skips clone size in some rows; elsewhere it reads once, few, many or a size class.

TRBV12-3/TRBV12-4	few	TRBJ2-5	.	TGTGCCAGCAGTTCCCTCTCCGGGCGGGAGACCCAGTACTTC	CASSSLSGRETQYF
TRBV19	few	TRBJ1-6	.	TGTGCCACCCGGATTAGGCAGAATAATTCACCCCTCCACTTT	CATRIRQNNSPLHF
TRBV20-1	many	TRBJ1-1	.	TGCAGTGCTAGAGATCCACGCCGGAACACTGAAGCTTTCTTT	CSARDPRRNTEAFF
TRBV7-2	.	TRBJ1-6	TRBD1	TGTGCCAGCATCCCTGGACAGGGGAGGGGATCACCCCTCCACTTT	CASIPGQGRGSPLHF
TRBV30	many	TRBJ2-7	TRBD1	TGTGCCTGGAGTGCCGGACAGGGTACCTACGAGCAGTACTTC	CAWSAGQGTYEQYF
TRBV20-1	few	TRBJ2-7	.	TGCAGTGCTAGCAGGGCAGACTACGAGCAGTACTTC	CSASRADYEQYF
TRBV20-1	.	TRBJ1-4	.	TGCAAAGGAATACCAGGGTCAACTAATGAAAAACTGTTTTTT	CKGIPGSTNEKLFF
TRBV7-2	.	TRBJ2-3	.	TGTGCCAGCAGCTGGAGACAGAGCACAGATACGCAGTATTTT	CASSWRQSTDTQYF
TRBV24-1	few	TRBJ2-1	.	TGTGCCACCAGTGATAACCGTGAGCAGTTCTTC	CATSDNREQFF
TRBV7-9	.	TRBJ2-7	TRBD1	TGTGCCAGCAGCTTACAAGGGGACAGTTCCTACGAGCAGTACTTC	CASSLQGDSSYEQYF
TRBV20-1	few	TRBJ2-3	.	TGCAGTGCTAGTTTCCAGACTACAGATACGCAGTATTTT	CSASFQTTDTQYF
TRBV19	.	TRBJ2-3	TRBD2	TGTGCCAGTAATGAAGCGGGGGTACTCACAGATACGCAGTATTTT	CASNEAGVLTDTQYF
TRBV28	.	TRBJ1-4	.	TGTGCCAGCAGTTCCTGGGGGACTAATGAAAAACTGTTTTTT	CASSSWGTNEKLFF
TRBV7-2	few	TRBJ2-7	TRBD1	TGTGCCAGCAGCTATCAGGGGGCCTACGAGCAGTACTTC	CASSYQGAYEQYF
TRBV20-1	few	TRBJ1-1	.	TGCAGGGTTGGGACTCCCGAGGGGGAAGCTTTCTTT	CRVGTPEGEAFF
TRBV7-2	.	TRBJ2-3	.	TGTGCCAGCAGTTTCCGGGGCGACAGTTCAGATACGCAGTATTTT	CASSFRGDSSDTQYF
TRBV23-1	once	TRBJ2-1	.	TGCGCCAGCAGTCACGGCGGGGCTGAAAATGAGCAGTTCTTC	CASSHGGAENEQFF
TRBV9	few	TRBJ2-4	TRBD1	TGTGCCAGCAGCGGCGGGACAGGGCCACCCGCCTTAGACATTCAGTACTTC	CASSGGTGPPALDIQYF
TRBV18	.	TRBJ2-1	.	TGTGCCAGCACTCAATACGTACGGTCTCAAGTGAATGAGCAGTTCTTC	CASTQYVRSQVNEQFF
TRBV27	.	TRBJ1-1	.	TGTGCCAGCAGTTTCCACAGCTCAGGTACTGAAGCTTTCTTT	CASSFHSSGTEAFF
TRBV29-1	.	TRBJ1-2	.	TGCAGCGTGGTACAGGCGGCGAGTAACTATGGCTACACCTTC	CSVVQAASNYGYTF
TRBV20-1	few	TRBJ1-1	.	TGCAGTGCTATCAGGGGAGGGCGAAGCACTGAAGCTTTCTTT	CSAIRGGRSTEAFF
TRBV7-2	many	TRBJ2-3	.	TGTGCCAGCAGCCAATCCGGGGTAGATACGCAGTATTTT	CASSQSGVDTQYF
TRBV25-1	few	TRBJ2-2	.	TGTGCCAGCAGTGAATCGTGGGGTTCGAACACCGGGGAGCTGTTTTTT	CASSESWGSNTGELFF
TRBV6-6	few	TRBJ1-2	.	TGTGCCAGCAGTTACTCGAAGGTTGGCTACACCTTC	CASSYSKVGYTF
TRBV7-9	few	TRBJ2-1	TRBD2	TGTGCCAGCAGCTACCTAGCGGGGGGGCCCTACAATGAGCAGTTCTTC	CASSYLAGGPYNEQFF
TRBV7-9	.	TRBJ1-2	TRBD1	TGTGCCAGCAGCTTGGACAGGGGCTACACCTTC	CASSLDRGYTF
TRBV19	.	TRBJ2-2	.	TGTGCCAGTAGGAAGCAGGGGAGATTTCTTGCCGGGGAGCTGTTTTTT	CASRKQGRFLAGELFF
TRBV10-3	many	TRBJ1-1	.	TGTGCCATCAGTGAGTCGAGAACAGCCCTGAACACTGAAGCTTTCTTT	CAISESRTALNTEAFF
TRBV11-2	.	TRBJ1-1	.	TGTGCCAGCAGCTTGCTGGATGGAGAAGCTTTCTTT	CASSLLDGEAFF
TRBV7-3	.	TRBJ2-3	TRBD2	TGTGCCAGCAGCCCCCTTACAGAGCGGGGGGGCCCTACAGATACGCAGTATTTT	CASSPLTERGGPTDTQYF
TRBV20-1	few	TRBJ1-6	.	TGCAGTGCTACTCCCCCAGGGGTATATAATTCACCCCTCCACTTT	CSATPPGVYNSPLHF
TRBV28	few	TRBJ1-6	.	TGTGCCAGCAGTAACGGGCCTGATAATTCACCCCTCCACTTT	CASSNGPDNSPLHF
TRBV4-2	many	TRBJ1-6	.	TGTGCCAGCAGCCGGTCCGGGGGGGATAATTCACCCCTCCACTTT	CASSRSGGDNSPLHF
TRBV9	few	TRBJ2-5	TRBD1	TGTGCCAGCAGCGCAAGACAGGGCCCCGCCGGGGAGACCCAGTACTTC	CASSARQGPAGETQYF
TRBV12-3/TRBV12-4	few	TRBJ1-5	.	TGTGCCAGCAGACTCAGGCGGCCCGATCAGCCCCAGCATTTT	CASRLRRPDQPQHF
TRBV5-1	.	TRBJ1-2	TRBD1	TGCGCCAGCAGCTGGACGGGACAGGGAGGTGGCTACACCTTC	CASSWTGQGGGYTF
TRBV4-2	few	TRBJ2-3	TRBD2	TGTGCCAGCAGCCAAAGGACTAGCGGGGGCCCCACAGATACGCAGTATTTT	CASSQRTSGGPTDTQYF
TRBV12-3/TRBV12-4	.	TRBJ1-5	.	TGTGCCAGCAGCCGAGCTGGGGACACTAATCAGCCCCAGCATTTT	CASSRAGDTNQPQHF
TRBV29-1	.	TRBJ1-5	.	TGCAGCGTTGAAGAAGCAGGAGGCAATCAGCCCCAGCATTTT	CSVEEAGGNQPQHF
TRBV7-9	.	TRBJ1-2	.	TGTGCCAGCAGCTTATCGTGGGGGGATGCAGGCTACACCTTC	CASSLSWGDAGYTF
TRBV6-1	few	TRBJ1-5	TRBD1	TGTGCCAGCATCGGAACAGGGGGAACTTACCCCTATAGCAATCAGCCCCAGCATTTT	CASIGTGGTYPYSNQPQHF
TRBV20-1	few	TRBJ2-3	TRBD2	TGCAGTGCTAGACGGCCAGCGGGGGGCACAGATACGCAGTATTTT	CSARRPAGGTDTQYF
TRBV3-1	few	TRBJ2-1	.	TGTGCCAGCAGCCAAGTTTCAAATGAGCAGTTCTTC	CASSQVSNEQFF
TRBV7-3	.	TRBJ1-1	.	TGTGCCAGCCGTCGTGGGGCTGGGGAGACTGAAGCTTTCTTT	CASRRGAGETEAFF
TRBV12-3/TRBV12-4	.	TRBJ2-1	.	TGTGCCAGCAGTTTAAGACTCTACTCCTACAATGAGCAGTTCTTC	CASSLRLYSYNEQFF
TRBV6-6	few	TRBJ1-5	.	TGTGCCAGCAGTTACACCGGTTTTCAGCCCCAGCATTTT	CASSYTGFQPQHF
TRBV29-1	.	TRBJ1-5	.	TGCAGCGTTGCCCGGGATCTCAATCAGCCCCAGCATTTT	CSVARDLNQPQHF
TRBV12-3/TRBV12-4	.	TRBJ1-2	.	TGTGCCAGCAGTCCCCGGGGCTATGGCTACACCTTC	CASSPRGYGYTF
TRBV5-1	.	TRBJ1-1	.	TGCGCCAGCAGCTTGGTACCCATGAACACTGAAGCTTTCTTT	CASSLVPMNTEAFF
TRBV5-4	.	TRBJ2-5	.	TGTGCCAGCAGAAGGGACTGGGGGGAGGAGACCCAGTACTTC	CASRRDWGEETQYF